This TCR beta chain came from a study of blood T cell repertoires in COVID-19 (dated by TCRdb to about 2020). In the study overall: Collaborator samples came from the United States, Italy and Spain and covered acute and convalescent phases of COVID-19. The material from the prospective study consisted of cDNA or gDNA derived from T cells, B-cell-depleted T cells, or PBMCs. The dataset comprised deeply sampled blood TCRbeta repertoires from subjects exposed to, actively infected with, or recovered from COVID-19. The repertoires were released in a freely available public database intended as a resource for research on the immune response to SARS-CoV-2. The samples were drawn from two sources: the first 160 participants of the ongoing ImmuneRACE study, and fewer than 1,500 subjects contributed by 6 global collaborators. A de-identified subject ID, COVID-19 status, age in years and sex were almost always included in the sample metadata. Where available, HLA class I and class II types were taken from metadata supplied by the sample provider and were not determined by assay-based typing.

TCRbeta CDR3 regions were amplified from genomic DNA by means of the immunoSEQ Assay, a bias-controlled multiplex PCR. The authors' analysis ran thus. Within the assay, amplification of reference gene primers was used to estimate how many nucleated cells each sample contained. Sequence reads were collapsed and filtered to measure the absolute abundance of every unique TCRbeta CDR3 rearrangement. For each sample, productive Simpson clonality was calculated as the square root of Simpson's diversity index across productive rearrangements. TCRdb carries this immuneACCESS record with in-frame sequences only. Its versions omit some clonotypes, under half of them owing to an unresolved V gene in the studies checked, with the rest unexplained. V and J calls and clone size are copied from that table; D and trimming were computed from the DNA. The table for this sample lists roughly 200,000 clones; less than 90% of them were counted only once. The top ten hold more than 4% of the sample.

The CDR3 runs 14 residues from the cysteine to the phenylalanine. The CDR3 DNA has 42 bases and is translated from base 1. The germline V gene yields ENHRY for CDR1 and SYGVKD for CDR2. V was cut back by 4 bases and J by 2 bases, leaving a gap of 9 bases between them. Overall results and qualifications from the work: How much clinical and demographic metadata was included differed by source and by participant, and the metadata was provided uncurated.

Participants in the prospective study were enrolled through a virtual design, were aged roughly 18 to 100 years, and lived in approximately 25 United States geographic areas. In the prospective study, cohorts were assigned on the basis of participant-reported clinical history obtained from a screening survey and a study questionnaire. Exposed participants had been in contact with someone with a PCR-confirmed or clinician-diagnosed COVID-19 case within 2 weeks of study entry. In the prospective study, mobile phlebotomists collected whole blood, serum and a nasopharyngeal or oropharyngeal swab from each participant. Prospective study participants could optionally give additional blood draws and questionnaires over a roughly two-month period. Blood samples from the prospective study were shipped frozen or at room temperature prior to DNA extraction. Comments on this clone: The antigen it binds to is not known. No qualities accompany the bases; no much larger clone lies one base away.

This clonotype was obtained from a woman aged 25-40 years who had been exposed to COVID-19. The rearrangement joined TRBV10-3 to TRBJ1-5, and TRBD1 may be the D gene, going by 5 matching bases. The sequencing sample was made of PBMCs or T cells enriched from blood (not recorded which). This receptor carries the CDR3 CAISVGGGNQPQHF. The sequence in DNA is TGTGCCATCAGTGTGGGGGGAGGCAATCAGCCCCAGCATTTT.